The present T cell receptor (beta chain) was sequenced within a study of cytomegalovirus exposure and HLA in healthy donors. Study-wide results and limits: Some V segments could not be told apart, so they were left out, TRBV6-2 and TRBV6-3 among them. Accurate prediction of HLA-A and HLA-B alleles (for most subjects) was reportedly achieved from TCR beta sequences.

Comment on this clone: No antigen is known for it.

PCR primers comprised 60 Vbeta and 13 Jbeta primers. TCRdb keeps only in-frame clones here, not all; method: immunoSEQ multiplex PCR. The sample carries about 77,000 clones, around 78% recorded once. Samples came from healthy bone marrow donors. The germline V and J ends were trimmed by 0 bases and 9 bases, with 16 bases remaining between them. CDR3 size: 15 residues. Germline V gene lookup returns CDR1 MNHEY and CDR2 SVGAGI. This sequence was found in a man aged 40-49 years in good health and CMV-seronegative. Specimen: PBMCs. The chain employs TRBV6-5 and TRBJ2-3; D not resolved. The CDR3: CASSYSEAPAGTQYF. CDR3 DNA sequence: TGTGCCAGCAGTTACTCTGAGGCTCCTGCTGGCACGCAGTATTTT.